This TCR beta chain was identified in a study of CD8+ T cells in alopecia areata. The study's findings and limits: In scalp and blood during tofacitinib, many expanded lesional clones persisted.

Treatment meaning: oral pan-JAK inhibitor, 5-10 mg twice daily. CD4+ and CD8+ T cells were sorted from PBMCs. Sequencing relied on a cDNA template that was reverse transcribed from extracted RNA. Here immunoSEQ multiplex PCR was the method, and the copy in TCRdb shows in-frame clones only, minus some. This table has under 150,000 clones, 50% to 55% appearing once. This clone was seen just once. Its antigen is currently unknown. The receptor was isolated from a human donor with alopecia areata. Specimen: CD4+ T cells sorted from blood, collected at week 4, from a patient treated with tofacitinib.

Written as DNA, the CDR3 is TGTGCCAGCAGCGTACGGCAGGGCCCCTCTGGGGCCAACGTCCTGACTTTC. This codes for CASSVRQGPSGANVLTF. J is TRBJ2-6 and V is TRBV7-2, with D perhaps matching TRBD1 (5 bases). The CDR3 has 17 amino acids. The V gene lost 5 bases and the J gene lost 0 bases, with 14 bases spanning the gap. The germline V gene has CDR1 SGHTA and CDR2 FQGNSA.